This T cell receptor beta chain stems from a study of identical twins. The study's findings and limits: Weaker excess sharing between twins was seen in beta out-of-frame sequences. Low generation probability was overrepresented in out-of-frame alpha sequences shared by twins.

On this clonotype itself: No antigen is known for it.

The CDR3 totals 15 residues. Germline V gives CDR1 MNHNS, CDR2 SASEGT. V was shortened by 1 base and J by 4 bases, with 13 bases between the two germline ends. Through template switching, a universal primer site was introduced, and the cDNA contained unique molecular identifiers. TCRdb reanalysed the 5' RACE reads using MiXCR and keeps one entry per CDR3 protein. The table shows 1.5 million to 2 million distinct CDR3 sequences, with around a third occurring only once. The V and J genes are TRBV6-1 and TRBJ1-2; D gene ambiguous. This clonotype was obtained from a newborn girl in good health. The sample comprised cord blood. CDR3 nucleotide sequence: TGTGCCAGCAGTGAAGTAGGCAGGCCTCCCTATGGCTACACCTTC. This translates into CASSEVGRPPYGYTF.